This T cell receptor beta chain is from a study of early T cells in non-severe SARS-CoV-2 infection. This clonotype was found a few times. A single record per CDR3 protein comes from TCRdb applying MiXCR to the 5' RACE reads. The sample records 45,000 to 55,000 distinct CDR3 sequences, 7% to 9% being singletons. This CDR3 is built from 15 residues. V dropped 1 base and J dropped 7 bases, with 14 bases sitting between them. Germline V lookup: CDR1 LGHNA, CDR2 YSLEER. V is TRBV4-3 and J is TRBJ1-5, with D possibly matching TRBD1 (5 bases). This TCR came from an adult who was a healthcare worker with PCR-confirmed SARS-CoV-2 infection or an uninfected control (not recorded which). The sequenced sample consisted of whole blood. In DNA form, the CDR3 reads TGCGCCAGCAGCCAAGTTTACAGCCGGGACCAGCCCCAGCATTTT. Translation gives CASSQVYSRDQPQHF.